Presented here are 17 T cell receptor beta chains from one specimen sequenced in a study of blood T cell repertoires in COVID-19. The assay was immunoSEQ multiplex PCR, and TCRdb's table has in-frame clones only and misses some. The sample lists about 260,000 clones; approximately 87% were seen once. The specimen sequenced was peripheral blood. All receptors derive from a woman aged 45-59 years with acute or convalescent COVID-19.

The chain recombines TRBV18 with TRBJ1-1; TRBD1 is a possible D gene (5 bases). The germline V gene encodes CDR1 KGHSH and CDR2 LQKENI. The CDR3 consists of 12 residues. Trimming stripped 4 bases from V and 5 bases from J, with 8 bases between. The CDR3 spells CASSQGRTEAFF. The CDR3 DNA sequence: TGTGCCAGCTCACAGGGGAGGACTGAAGCTTTCTTT.

The chain links TRBV6-5 to TRBJ1-5, with a tentative D call TRBD1 (6 bases). The CDR3 runs 15 residues. Between the trimmed V and J ends, which lost 6 bases and 0 bases, there was a span of 12 bases. Germline CDR1 MNHEY, CDR2 SVGAGI. The chain's CDR3 is CASSITGFSNQPQHF. The CDR3 region has the DNA TGTGCCAGCAGCATAACAGGGTTTAGCAATCAGCCCCAGCATTTT.

The V gene is TRBV3-1 (or the pseudogene TRBV3-2), the J gene TRBJ2-7; D gene unclear. The CDR3 has 14 amino acids. V lost 1 base to trimming and J lost 1 base, with 8 bases between them. The germline V gene has CDR1 LGHDT and CDR2 YNNKEL (reference sequence). In DNA, the CDR3 is TGTGCCAGCAGCCAAGGGGCACAGTCCTACGAGCAGTACTTC. Its protein is CASSQGAQSYEQYF.

The V and J genes are TRBV5-1 and TRBJ1-6; D might be TRBD1 (5 bases). Trimming shortened V by 3 bases and J by 6 bases, and 13 bases separated the two germline ends. This CDR3 has 15 amino acids. Germline-derived CDR1 and CDR2 are SGHRS and YFSETQ. CDR3 nucleotide sequence: TGCGCCAGCAGCTCCTCAGGGATCCGTAATTCACCCCTCCACTTT. It translates to CASSSSGIRNSPLHF.

Points on this clone: Other DNA sequences in the sample encode the same CDR3. CDR3 loop: CASSPSQGNQPQHF. CDR3 DNA: TGTGCCAGCTCACCATCACAGGGCAATCAGCCCCAGCATTTT. This chain connects TRBV18 to TRBJ1-5; perhaps TRBD1 as D (5 bases). Trimming cost V 2 bases and J 2 bases, with 7 bases left between them. Per the germline V gene, CDR1 is KGHSH and CDR2 is LQKENI. CDR3 size: 14 residues.

This clone was counted only a few times. The rearrangement uses TRBV19 and TRBJ2-1; TRBD2 agrees at 9 bases. Trimming removed 1 base from V and 9 bases from J; junction bases left unmatched: 10. The CDR3 has 16 amino acids. Germline CDR1 reads LNHDA; CDR2 reads SQIVND (reference sequence). The chain's CDR3 is CASSIVGGRAFSEQFF. CDR3 DNA: TGTGCCAGTAGTATAGTGGGCGGGAGGGCCTTTAGTGAGCAGTTCTTC. Drawing the rest from reference TRBV19 and TRBJ2-1, the complete variable domain is DGGITQSPKYLFRKEGQNVTLSCEQNLNHDAMYWYRQDPGQGLRLIYYSQIVNDFQKGDIAEGYSVSREKKESFPLTVTSAQKNPTAFYLCASSIVGGRAFSEQFFGPGTRLTVL.

The rearrangement uses TRBV30 and TRBJ1-1, with TRBD1 identical over 7 bases. Germline-derived CDR1 and CDR2 are GTSNPN and SVGIG (reference sequence). This CDR3 has 14 residues. The junction had 8 bases not matched to a gene; V was cut back by 3 bases and J by 4 bases. The DNA for the CDR3 is TGTGCCTGGAGCACGACAGGGTTGGGCACTGAAGCTTTCTTT. This sequence encodes CAWSTTGLGTEAFF.

The chain uses TRBV5-8 and TRBJ2-1, with D possibly matching TRBD1 (6 bases). The CDR3 loop spans 15 amino acids. Germline CDR1 and CDR2: SGHTS and YDEGEE. Trimming pared 1 base from V and 3 bases from J, leaving 11 bases between. The CDR3 DNA reads TGTGCCAGCAGCTTGCGGCCGACAGGCTACAATGAGCAGTTCTTC. The encoded protein is CASSLRPTGYNEQFF.

This sequence joins TRBV9 and TRBJ2-5; weak D call: TRBD2 (6 bases). V dropped 0 bases and J dropped 4 bases, with 19 bases sitting between them. Germline values: CDR1 SGDLS, CDR2 YYNGEE. The CDR3 is made up of 17 amino acids. CDR3 protein: CASSVEVGLASGETQYF. Here the CDR3 DNA reads TGTGCCAGCAGCGTAGAAGTAGGGCTAGCGAGTGGAGAGACCCAGTACTTC.

The chain combines TRBV24-1 with TRBJ2-1; 11 bases agree with TRBD2. CDR3 length equals 17 residues. CDR1 and CDR2 (germline): KGHDR, SFDVKD. The junction had 6 bases not matched to a gene; V was cut back by 2 bases and J by 4 bases. CDR3 loop: CATSDSRTSGRYNEQFF. The CDR3 bases are TGTGCCACCAGTGATTCACGGACTAGCGGGCGGTACAATGAGCAGTTCTTC.

This clone was observed at least ten times. The rearrangement links TRBV6-5 to TRBJ2-7; 10 nucleotides line up with TRBD1. The ends lost 7 bases at V and 6 bases at J; junction bases unmatched: 6. The CDR3 has 13 residues. Germline CDR1 reads MNHEY; CDR2 reads SVGAGI. This CDR3 reads CASKGTGVGEQYF. CDR3 sequence (DNA): TGTGCCAGCAAGGGGACAGGGGTTGGCGAGCAGTACTTC.

V and J are TRBV24-1 and TRBJ1-3, with D unresolved. The V and J ends lost 6 bases and 0 bases respectively, with 11 bases between them. This CDR3 has 15 residues. Per germline, CDR1 KGHDR and CDR2 SFDVKD. CDR3 region: CATSPSRSSGNTIYF. CDR3 coding DNA: TGTGCCACCAGTCCTAGCCGGAGCTCTGGAAACACCATATATTTT.

There are a few counts of this clone. The V gene is TRBV19, the J gene TRBJ1-5; 8 bases are a match to TRBD1. Germline assignment: CDR1 LNHDA and CDR2 SQIVND (reference sequence). The CDR3 has 17 residues. The V gene end was trimmed by 6 bases and the J gene end by 0 bases; junction bases not matched to a gene: 10. The CDR3 here is CASRAGQGAYSNQPQHF. CDR3 DNA: TGTGCCAGTAGGGCAGGACAGGGCGCCTATAGCAATCAGCCCCAGCATTTT.

This clone was seen a few times. This chain links TRBV12-5 with TRBJ1-3, with a weak D call TRBD1 (6 bases). CDR1 is LGHNT, CDR2 FRNRAP, per germline. V was pared by 0 bases and J by 4 bases, with 10 bases between. CDR3 length equals 15 residues. The CDR3 nucleotides read TGTGCTAGTGGTTTGGTAACAGGGAACGGAAACACCATATATTTT. It is translated as CASGLVTGNGNTIYF.

This clone was seen a single time. CDR3 DNA: TGTGCCAGCACCAGGGACAGGGGTCTTTCCTACGAGCAGTACTTC. Residues: CASTRDRGLSYEQYF. The J gene is TRBJ2-7, the V gene TRBV27; 10 nucleotides line up with TRBD1. The CDR3 has 15 amino acids. V lost 7 bases and J lost 1; bases outside the gene matches: 7. Germline lookup yields CDR1 MNHEY and CDR2 SMNVEV (reference sequence).

Comment on this clone: The junction differs from germline at one of its ends, possibly a read error. The rearrangement links TRBV7-7 to TRBJ2-5; a weak D match, TRBD2 (6 bases). CDR3 size: 16 residues. From germline, CDR1 is SSHAT and CDR2 FNYEAQ (reference sequence). The CDR3 DNA sequence: TGTGCTAGCAGCTTAGGAGCGGGCCCCGGGATGGAGACCCAGTACTTC. Protein sequence: CASSLGAGPGMETQYF. Full variable domain (rest looked up from reference TRBV7-7 and TRBJ2-5): GAGVSQSPRYKVTKRGQDVTLRCDPISSHATLYWYQQALGQGPEFLTYFNYEAQPDKSGLPSDRFSAERPEGSISTLTIQRTEQRDSAMYRCASSLGAGPGMETQYFGPGTRLLVL.

V gene TRBV5-4 combines with J gene TRBJ2-4, with 7 positions matching TRBD2. This CDR3 comprises 14 residues. The V gene end was trimmed by 3 bases and the J gene end by 9 bases; junction bases not matched to a gene: 9. Germline CDR1 and CDR2: SGHNT and YYREEE (reference sequence). CDR3 in DNA: TGTGCCAGCAGCTCCTTGGCGGGAGCGGGCATTCAGTACTTC. The encoded protein is CASSSLAGAGIQYF.